This T cell receptor beta chain appears in the sequencing data of a study of OX40 agonist ivuxolimab in advanced cancers. Assay used: immunoSEQ multiplex PCR; TCRdb lists only in-frame clones, some missing. Here the sample spans around 83,000 clones, 88% being singletons. Trimming left V 5 bases short and J 0 bases short, with 8 bases between. The CDR3 has 13 amino acids. In germline, CDR1 is SEHNR, CDR2 FQNEAQ (reference sequence). The chain carries TRBV7-9 and TRBJ2-7; unclear D gene. The specimen comprised CD4+ or CD8+ T cells sorted from blood, sampled in a trial of the OX40 agonist ivuxolimab. This receptor was obtained from an adult with an advanced solid tumor such as melanoma, head and neck, liver or kidney cancer. CDR3 in amino acids: CASSRLSSYEQYF. CDR3 DNA: TGTGCCAGCAGCCGACTCTCCTCCTACGAGCAGTACTTC.